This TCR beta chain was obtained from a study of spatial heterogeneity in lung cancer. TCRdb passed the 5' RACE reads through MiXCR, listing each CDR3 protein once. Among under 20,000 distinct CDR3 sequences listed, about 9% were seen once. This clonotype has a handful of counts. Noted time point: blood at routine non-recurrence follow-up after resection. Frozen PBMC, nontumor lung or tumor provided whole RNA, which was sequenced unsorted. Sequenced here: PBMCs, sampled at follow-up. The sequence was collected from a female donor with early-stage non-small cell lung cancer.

The DNA of the CDR3 is TGTGCCAGCAGCTCTAGCGGGAGATGGACCGGGGAGCTGTTTTTT. This encodes CASSSSGRWTGELFF. The chain is built from TRBV7-9 and TRBJ2-2; 10 nucleotides agree with TRBD2. CDR3 length: 15 amino acids. V was clipped by 4 bases and J by 5 bases; unmatched bases: 4. In germline, CDR1 is SEHNR, CDR2 FQNEAQ (reference sequence).